This TCR beta chain was profiled in a study of blood T cell repertoires in COVID-19. Sequencing was performed with immunoSEQ multiplex PCR; in TCRdb, only in-frame clones are kept and a portion is missing. The profile shows approximately 240,000 clones, 65% to 85% of them singletons. Remarks on this clone: This same CDR3 is encoded by further DNA sequences in the sample.

Trimming pared 4 bases from V and 2 bases from J, leaving 11 bases between. The CDR3 length is 14 residues. Per the germline V gene, CDR1 is SGDLS and CDR2 is YYNGEE. The origin of this receptor is a woman in her 30s with COVID-19, enrolled during active disease. Sample: peripheral blood. The chain couples TRBV9 to TRBJ2-3; D unresolved. The CDR3 DNA reads TGTGCCAGCAGCCCCCCCGGGTCCACAGATACGCAGTATTTT. Amino acids: CASSPPGSTDTQYF.